This T cell receptor beta chain was observed in a study of blood T cell repertoires in COVID-19. Repertoires were generated with immunoSEQ multiplex PCR, while TCRdb's copy carries only in-frame clones and drops some. The sample lists hundreds of thousands of clones, 65% to 90% seen once, with about an eighth in the top ten. The CDR3 extends over 19 amino acids. The chain combines TRBV12-2 with TRBJ1-5; TRBD1, the D gene given by the table, was not confirmed from the DNA. TRBV12-2 is recorded as a pseudogene. Sequences were obtained from peripheral blood. The receptor was isolated from a woman in her 70s with COVID-19, enrolled during active disease. The CDR3 DNA reads TGTGCAAGTCGCTTAGCGATGGATAGGGGCGTGTATAGCAATCAGCCCCAGCATTTT. The encoded protein is CASRLAMDRGVYSNQPQHF.